This TCR beta chain came from a study of shared clonotypes between healthy human individuals. The germline V gene has CDR1 SNHLY and CDR2 FYNNEI. This CDR3 spans 15 amino acids. V gave up 2 bases and J gave up 0 bases, with 8 bases separating them. Measured with immunoSEQ multiplex PCR; TCRdb has only the in-frame clones, and not every one. This table holds around 2,000,000 clones, under 95% found once. Positive CCR7 selection of CD45RO-negative cells yielded the naive CD8 cells, and terminally differentiated effector memory CD45RA+ cells were excluded. Adult donors, all healthy and HIV-negative, had no recent acute infections or vaccinations.

The V and J genes are TRBV2 and TRBJ1-3; no clear D. This sequence originates from a man aged 18 to 29 in good health. Some clones in this sample may be carry-over from other donors' samples. Sample: naive CD8+ T cells from PBMCs. This CDR3 reads CASSESAYSGNTIYF. The DNA of the CDR3 is TGTGCCAGCAGTGAATCGGCCTACTCTGGAAACACCATATATTTT.